This T cell receptor (beta chain) was found in a study of OX40 agonist ivuxolimab in advanced cancers. Losses at the gene ends were 4 bases for V and 4 bases for J; bases not matched to a gene: 1. Germline lookup yields CDR1 SGHDT and CDR2 YYEEEE. This CDR3 has 13 amino acids. Some clones are missing from TCRdb's copy, which holds only in-frame ones; the method was immunoSEQ multiplex PCR. This sample has more than 65,000 clones; approximately 84% occur once, and the top ten carry around a quarter. The chain employs TRBV5-6 and TRBJ1-4, with 7 bases that match TRBD1. Specimen: CD4+ or CD8+ T cells sorted from blood, collected in a trial of the OX40 agonist ivuxolimab. The sequence was obtained from an adult with an advanced solid tumor such as melanoma, head and neck, liver or kidney cancer. This CDR3 reads CASSTGVNEKLFF. CDR3 coding DNA: TGTGCCAGCAGCACAGGGGTTAATGAAAAACTGTTTTTT.